What follows is one T cell receptor (beta chain) and its context. Which antigen it targets is not known. Per-nucleotide qualities are absent, and no much larger clonotype sits a single base away. V is shortened by 4 bases, J by 2 bases, and the region joining them spans 7 bases. CDR1 LNHDA and CDR2 SQIVND were looked up in the germline V gene (reference sequence). The CDR3 runs 13 amino acids, cysteine and phenylalanine included. The DNA shown is the 39-base CDR3, in frame from base 1. The donors were healthy, HIV-negative adults who had no recently reported acute infections or vaccinations. All donors were Caucasian adults living in Nashville, Tennessee, USA. CD4+ T cells were enriched by magnetic negative selection, after which naive cells were positively selected on CD45RA and the negative fraction was taken as the memory subset. After blood collection by leukapheresis, PBMCs were isolated using Ficoll-Histopaque density gradient centrifugation and then cryopreserved in the vapor phase of liquid nitrogen. Analytical flow cytometry was used to check the purity and quantity of every magnetically sorted T cell population. Genomic DNA was isolated from every sorted fraction and measured by UV absorbance on a Nanodrop 2000c.

This specimen belongs to a study of shared clonotypes between healthy human individuals (dated by TCRdb to the early 2020s). Concerning the study at large: A few men and two women, aged 18 to 49 years, made up the cohort. For each donor, CD4 naive and CD4 memory were each run on three plates, CD8 naive on two plates, and CD8 memory on one plate. The study deeply sequenced blood TCR repertoires of about five healthy adults to estimate repertoire size and the extent of clonotype sharing between individuals. Libraries were prepared and TCR repertoires were sequenced by different laboratories using diverse techniques, in order to increase sequencing depth and limit assay-specific biases. Between about 0.8 and 9 billion PBMCs per donor were obtained by leukapheresis. Broader findings and caveats from the paper: Sampling was restricted to blood, and TCR repertoires in tissues likely differ from the TCR repertoires found in blood. Sharing across a few donors was observed for approximately 5% of naive CD4, less than 4% of naive CD8, 2% to 2.5% of memory CD4, and 0.4% of memory CD8 clonotypes. Naive subsets generally had larger estimated clonotype richness than memory subsets. Incomplete sequencing was indicated by rarefaction of sorted-subset datasets, despite the large sequencing depth. Pairwise subsampling led to the expectation that sequencing depth would affect the degree of clonotype sharing among donors. Compared with non-shared clonotypes, the clonotypes found in all four sorted-subset donors had higher generation probabilities. Because the study included only a small number of donors, the genetic and exposure-history diversity represented was limited.

Using the deep immunoSEQ assay, TCR CDR3 regions were amplified from genomic DNA by multiplex PCR. Extracted genomic DNA from each cell subset was spread evenly across all wells of several immunoSEQ 96-well plates, with each plate serving as a replicate. For sorted subsets, 200 ng of genomic DNA, equivalent to roughly 33,000 T cell genomes, went into each replicate PCR. Purified libraries were quantified with a Qubit 3.0 fluorometer, sized on a Bioanalyzer 2100, and re-quantified with the KAPA Library Quantification kit. Every immunoSEQ 96-well plate was sequenced on a dedicated single-read 150-cycle Illumina NextSeq 550 flow cell. Per the authors' processing: Because only junctional sequences without quality scores were contained in the immunoSEQ output, filtering matching that applied to full-length reads could not be performed. To assign V/J genes and CDR3, sequences were annotated using PyIR, a Python wrapper for IgBLAST v1.9, with IMGT germline references. Reads were filtered out if the reads had weak V/J assignments (E-value above 1e-6), no CDR3, stop codons, out-of-frame junctions, or ambiguous translated residues. V3J clonotypes were defined as sequences sharing an identical inferred V gene, J gene, and CDR3 amino acid sequence. Percentage overlap between repertoires was calculated by dividing the number of shared unique clonotypes by the size of the smaller repertoire. Repertoire richness was assessed with RTK rarefaction, the Chao1 estimator, and Recon v2.1 estimates of unobserved clonotypes. For all TCRbeta clonotypes obtained by the gDNA method from a few donors, generation probabilities were computed with OLGA. The table comes from immuneACCESS by way of TCRdb, which keeps in-frame sequences with V and J called. Part of the clones is missing from these tables; in studies checked, under half for an unresolved V gene and the rest for unknown reasons. Clonal size and the V and J genes are those of that table, whereas D and trimming came from the DNA. The sample table records roughly 650,000 clones; more than 95% of these occur just once. Clones ranked in the top ten supply roughly 0.055% of the sample.

This sequence was found in a woman between 25 and 40 years old in good health. The chain couples TRBV19 to TRBJ2-3; no D gene call is confident. The source material was naive CD4+ T cells sorted from blood. What this sample's cell subset or site label stands for: CD45RA+ positively selected. The DNA sequence reads TGTGCCAGTAGTAGGGAAGACACAGATACGCAGTATTTT. Its protein product is CASSREDTDTQYF. The reference TRBV19 and TRBJ2-3 proteins fill in what lies around the CDR3, so the full variable domain reads DGGITQSPKYLFRKEGQNVTLSCEQNLNHDAMYWYRQDPGQGLRLIYYSQIVNDFQKGDIAEGYSVSREKKESFPLTVTSAQKNPTAFYLCASSREDTDTQYFGPGTRLTVL.